A single sample gave rise to the 3 T cell receptor beta chains below, sequenced in a study of blood T cell repertoires in COVID-19. The assay was immunoSEQ multiplex PCR, and TCRdb's table has in-frame clones only and misses some. The repertoire holds fewer than 300,000 clones, 85% seen once, with about 14% in the top ten. Material: peripheral blood. These receptors were taken from a human donor in a cohort sampled during active COVID-19.

The genes are TRBV6-5 and TRBJ1-1; perhaps TRBD1 as D (6 bases). CDR1 MNHEY and CDR2 SVGAGI come from the germline V gene. Trimming stripped 11 bases from V and 1 base from J, with 17 bases between. The CDR3 runs to 14 residues. The CDR3 region is CASVRDTTNTEAFF. CDR3 sequence (DNA): TGTGCCTCTGTACGGGACACCACGAACACTGAAGCTTTCTTT.

This sequence joins TRBV3-1 (or the pseudogene TRBV3-2) and TRBJ2-7; 7 bases agree with TRBD2. Trimming cost V 2 bases and J 7 bases; bases outside gene matches: 5. The CDR3 consists of 13 residues. Germline V gives CDR1 LGHDT, CDR2 YNNKEL (reference sequence). The CDR3 nucleotides read TGTGCCAGCAGCCAAAGCGGGGAGGGGGAGCAGTACTTC. It yields the protein CASSQSGEGEQYF.

The V gene is TRBV18, the J gene TRBJ1-2, with D possibly being TRBD1 (6 bases). V was cut by 6 bases and J by 3 bases, with 14 bases left in between. The length of the CDR3 is 14 residues. Per the germline V gene, CDR1 is KGHSH and CDR2 is LQKENI. CDR3 residues: CASSAQGIDYGYTF. Written as DNA, the CDR3 is TGTGCCAGCTCGGCACAGGGAATAGACTATGGCTACACCTTC.